Each of the 22 T cell receptor beta chains below was sequenced from the same sample in a study of CD8 T cells in Susac syndrome. After extraction with the RNeasy kit, about 0.5 to 1 ug of the RNA was reverse transcribed using random hexamers. TCRdb reprocessed the immunoSEQ multiplex PCR reads with MiXCR, giving one entry per CDR3 protein. The sample comprises roughly 120,000 distinct CDR3 sequences, over 85% of which are singletons, and roughly 0.087% rests with the top ten. Specimen: CD4+ T cells from PBMCs. The receptors were sampled from a human donor in good health.

The chain couples TRBV20-1 to TRBJ2-3, with 9 bases matching TRBD2. Germline V gives CDR1 DFQATT, CDR2 SNEGSKA (reference sequence). Trimming removed 3 bases from V and 3 bases from J; junction bases left unmatched: 7. The CDR3 has 15 amino acids. CDR3 sequence: CSARRPSGKTDTQYF. For the CDR3, the DNA is TGCAGTGCTAGGCGGCCTAGCGGGAAGACAGATACGCAGTATTTT.

The rearrangement links TRBV29-1 to TRBJ2-7, with D perhaps given as TRBD1 or TRBD2 (5 bases each). The CDR3 covers 13 residues. V dropped 4 bases and J dropped 6 bases, with 16 bases sitting between them. Germline V gene sequence: CDR1 SQVTM, CDR2 ANQGSEA. The CDR3 nucleotides read TGCAGCGTTGTCCGAGGGACGTCCCCCGAGCAGTACTTC. Translating gives CSVVRGTSPEQYF.

This chain links TRBV7-2 with TRBJ2-5; D is ambiguous. The CDR3 consists of 14 residues. V lost 6 bases and J lost 1, with 12 bases in between. Germline lookup yields CDR1 SGHTA and CDR2 FQGNSA. The CDR3 reads CASSLRSSQETQYF. DNA of the CDR3: TGTGCCAGCAGTCTCAGATCGTCCCAAGAGACCCAGTACTTC.

The chain's CDR3 is CASSQGLAGGTETQYF. DNA for the CDR3: TGTGCCAGCAGCCAAGGACTAGCGGGAGGAACAGAGACCCAGTACTTC. This chain uses TRBV4-2 with TRBJ2-5; 13 nucleotides agree with TRBD2. Germline lookup yields CDR1 LGHNA and CDR2 YNFKEQ. The V segment lost 1 base and the J segment 4 bases; nucleotides outside the gene matches: 3. The CDR3 covers 16 residues.

Notes on this clonotype: Its ends do not fully match the called genes, so a read error is possible. V usage is TRBV12-3 or TRBV12-4 and J usage is TRBJ2-7; D unresolved. This CDR3 has 12 residues. Written as DNA, the CDR3 is TGTGCCAGCACTTTAACTCGGGACGAGCAGTACTTC. This codes for CASTLTRDEQYF.

The rearrangement links TRBV29-1 to TRBJ2-3, with a possible D match to TRBD2 (7 bases). The V end was cut by 3 bases, the J end by 2 bases, with 15 bases between. Germline loops: CDR1 SQVTM, CDR2 ANQGSEA. This CDR3 region has 15 residues. The CDR3 protein is CSVEGAGDVTDTQYF. The CDR3 nucleotides are TGCAGCGTTGAGGGGGCGGGAGATGTCACAGATACGCAGTATTTT.

This sequence joins TRBV20-1 and TRBJ1-2; 9 bases agree with TRBD1. Losses at the gene ends were 6 bases for V and 8 bases for J; bases not matched to a gene: 13. The CDR3 is 14 residues long. Germline-derived CDR1 and CDR2 are DFQATT and SNEGSKA (reference sequence). The CDR3 reads CSAGEGQGPKGYTF. CDR3 nucleotides: TGCAGTGCCGGGGAGGGACAGGGACCCAAGGGCTACACCTTC.

V is TRBV4-2 and J is TRBJ2-5, with D possibly matching TRBD2 (7 bases). This CDR3 is 14 amino acids long. Trimming stripped 2 bases from V and 4 bases from J, with 11 bases between. Germline lookup yields CDR1 LGHNA and CDR2 YNFKEQ. CDR3 amino acids: CASSQKGGAETQYF. The CDR3 region has the DNA TGTGCCAGCAGCCAAAAAGGGGGGGCAGAGACCCAGTACTTC.

This clonotype was seen only once. V gene TRBV14 combines with J gene TRBJ1-1, with unresolved D. CDR1 and CDR2 (germline): SGHDN, FVKESK. Trimming stripped 1 base from V and 1 base from J, with 10 bases between. The CDR3 is 15 amino acids. The CDR3 DNA sequence: TGTGCCAGCAGCCAAGCCCGGGTGGGGAACACTGAAGCTTTCTTT. Its protein is CASSQARVGNTEAFF.

The chain recombines TRBV5-1 with TRBJ2-3; D tentatively reads TRBD1 or TRBD2 (5 bases each). Per the germline V gene, CDR1 is SGHRS and CDR2 is YFSETQ. Trimming pared 2 bases from V and 2 bases from J, leaving 12 bases between. There are 15 residues in the CDR3. In DNA, the CDR3 is TGCGCCAGCAGCTTTCCAGGGACGGTCACAGATACGCAGTATTTT. It yields the protein CASSFPGTVTDTQYF.

The chain carries TRBV6-6 and TRBJ1-1; unclear D gene. The V end lost 2 bases, the J end lost 5 bases, and 12 bases lay between the germline ends. The CDR3 consists of 14 residues. Germline CDR1 and CDR2: MNHNY and SVGAGI (reference sequence). The CDR3 DNA is TGTGCCAGCAGTTACATTGGGGAGGATACTGAAGCTTTCTTT. This translates into CASSYIGEDTEAFF.

The V and J genes are TRBV7-9 and TRBJ2-4; D unresolved. The CDR3 loop spans 14 amino acids. The V gene lost 1 base and the J gene lost 6 bases, with 10 bases spanning the gap. Per germline, CDR1 SEHNR and CDR2 FQNEAQ (reference sequence). In DNA form, the CDR3 reads TGTGCCAGCAGCTTAGGGGCCCAGATAAACATTCAGTACTTC. It yields the protein CASSLGAQINIQYF.

The chain carries TRBV29-1 and TRBJ1-2; the D is unclear. Germline-derived CDR1 and CDR2 are SQVTM and ANQGSEA. The CDR3 covers 11 residues. Trimming left V 6 bases short and J 8 bases short, with 13 bases between. CDR3 amino acids: CSVKDKVGYTF. The CDR3 coding sequence is TGCAGCGTGAAAGACAAAGTAGGCTACACCTTC.

The chain couples TRBV5-1 to TRBJ1-1, with a weak D call TRBD1 (5 bases). Germline CDR1 SGHRS, CDR2 YFSETQ. This CDR3 is 16 amino acids long. V lost 4 bases, J lost 0 bases, and 16 bases lay in between. CDR3 amino acids: CASSPGLDTLNTEAFF. In DNA, the CDR3 is TGCGCCAGCAGCCCAGGGCTGGACACCCTGAACACTGAAGCTTTCTTT.

The chain combines TRBV12-3 or TRBV12-4 with TRBJ2-7, with TRBD2 matching over 11 bases. The CDR3 runs 15 residues. Germline trimming cut 6 bases from V and 4 bases from J; bases unmatched to any gene: 8. The CDR3 DNA reads as TGTGCCAGCAGATCAGGGACTAGCGGCCATTACGAGCAGTACTTC. This codes for CASRSGTSGHYEQYF.

The chain joins TRBV29-1 to TRBJ2-2; the match to TRBD2 covers 7 bases. The trim removed 2 bases at V and 1 base at J, leaving 7 bases unmatched. Germline V gene sequence: CDR1 SQVTM, CDR2 ANQGSEA. The CDR3 consists of 16 residues. CDR3 in DNA: TGCAGCGTTGAAATCTGGGGGGGGTTGAACACCGGGGAGCTGTTTTTT. This translates into CSVEIWGGLNTGELFF.

This clonotype has just one count. V is TRBV6-6 and J is TRBJ1-1; D is possibly TRBD1 (5 bases). V lost 5 bases and J 4 bases, leaving 11 bases between the germline ends. Germline V gene lookup returns CDR1 MNHNY and CDR2 SVGAGI (reference sequence). CDR3 length equals 13 residues. The CDR3 DNA sequence: TGTGCCAGCAGTGGTGGGGGAGGCACTGAAGCTTTCTTT. Its protein product is CASSGGGGTEAFF.

The chain has TRBV2 and TRBJ2-7; 7 bases agree with TRBD1. CDR1 SNHLY and CDR2 FYNNEI come from the germline V gene. The CDR3 covers 14 residues. V lost 5 bases, J lost 0 bases, and 4 bases stayed unmatched. The CDR3 loop is CASSRDRVSYEQYF. DNA for the CDR3: TGTGCCAGCAGTCGGGACAGAGTCTCCTACGAGCAGTACTTC.

The chain links TRBV5-1 to TRBJ2-4, with D unresolved. Germline loops: CDR1 SGHRS, CDR2 YFSETQ. The CDR3 covers 20 residues. The V end was cut by 4 bases, the J end by 0 bases, with 26 bases between. The CDR3 here is CASSPGWRQSVTVAKNIQYF. The DNA of the CDR3 is TGCGCCAGCAGCCCTGGATGGCGGCAGAGTGTAACCGTAGCCAAAAACATTCAGTACTTC.

The chain couples TRBV29-1 to TRBJ2-1; D gene ambiguous. CDR1 is SQVTM, CDR2 ANQGSEA, per germline. Trimming left V 5 bases short and J 0 bases short, with 11 bases between. This CDR3 has 14 amino acids. DNA of the CDR3: TGCAGCGTTAGCAGTCGCCTCTCCTACAATGAGCAGTTCTTC. Protein sequence: CSVSSRLSYNEQFF.

V and J are TRBV9 and TRBJ1-1; D gene uncertain. Between the trimmed V and J ends, which lost 0 bases and 1 base, there was a span of 4 bases. The CDR3 has 13 amino acids. Per the germline V gene, CDR1 is SGDLS and CDR2 is YYNGEE. CDR3: CASSVATNTEAFF. The CDR3 nucleotides are TGTGCCAGCAGCGTAGCCACGAACACTGAAGCTTTCTTT.

V gene TRBV7-9 combines with J gene TRBJ1-4; tentative D call: TRBD1 (6 bases). The CDR3 spans 14 residues. Germline V CDR1 and CDR2: SEHNR, FQNEAQ (reference sequence). V lost 4 bases, J lost 9 bases, and 15 bases lay in between. In nucleotides, the CDR3 is TGTGCCAGCAGCTCACTTCAGGGGATTAAAAAACTGTTTTTT. Translation: CASSSLQGIKKLFF.